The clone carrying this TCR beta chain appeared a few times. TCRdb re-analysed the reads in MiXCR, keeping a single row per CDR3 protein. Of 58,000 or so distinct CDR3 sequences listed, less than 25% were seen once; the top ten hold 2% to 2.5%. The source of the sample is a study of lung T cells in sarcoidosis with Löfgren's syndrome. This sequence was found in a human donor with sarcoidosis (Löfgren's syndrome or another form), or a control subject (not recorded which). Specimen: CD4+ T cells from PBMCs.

The CDR3 coding sequence is TGTGCCAGCAGTCTCCCCAATCGGTATACGCAGTATTTT. The encoded protein is CASSLPNRYTQYF. The rearrangement links TRBV12-3 or TRBV12-4 to TRBJ2-3; no firm D call. V lost 5 bases and J 7 bases, leaving 13 bases between the germline ends. CDR3 length: 13 amino acids.